This T cell receptor (beta chain) derives from a study of blood T cell repertoires in COVID-19 (dated by TCRdb to about 2020). In terms of the full investigation: The collaborator samples originated in the United States, Italy and Spain and spanned the acute and convalescent phases of COVID-19. The material from the prospective study consisted of cDNA or gDNA derived from T cells, B-cell-depleted T cells, or PBMCs. Subjects who had been exposed to COVID-19, were actively infected with it, or had recovered from it provided the deeply sampled blood TCRbeta repertoires that made up the dataset. The repertoires were released in a freely available public database intended as a resource for research on the immune response to SARS-CoV-2. Samples were obtained from the ongoing ImmuneRACE study (first 160 participants) and from about 1,300 subjects provided by 6 global collaborators. Sample metadata almost always included a de-identified subject ID, COVID-19 status, age in years and sex. Where HLA class I and class II types were available, the types were taken from metadata supplied by the sample provider, not from assay-based typing. Study-wide findings and limitations: How much clinical and demographic metadata was included differed by source and by participant, and the metadata was provided uncurated.

TCRbeta CDR3 regions were amplified from genomic DNA using the immunoSEQ Assay, a bias-controlled multiplex PCR. The original pipeline was this. Nucleated cell counts per sample were estimated from amplification of reference gene primers within the assay. To quantify the absolute abundance of each unique TCRbeta CDR3 rearrangement, sequence reads were collapsed and filtered. For each sample, productive Simpson clonality was calculated as the square root of Simpson's diversity index over productive rearrangements. TCRdb retrieved this table from immuneACCESS and kept in-frame rearrangements only. Not all clones are present; in checked studies, unresolved V genes account for under half, and no reason is known for the remainder. The V and J calls and clone size come from that table; D and trimming were worked out from the DNA. This sample has roughly 140,000 clones in its table, and roughly 84% of those were observed once. The ten largest clonotypes hold around 7.8% of the sample.

The CDR3 sequence holds 16 residues, the cysteine and phenylalanine included. The kept DNA is CDR3 alone, 48 bases in frame from the first base. Compared with germline, V lacks 5 bases and J lacks 3 bases; bases without a gene match: 10. CDR1 MDHEN and CDR2 SYDVKM are derived from the germline V gene. Turning to this clone: Its specific antigen is unknown. No much larger clone is present one base from it, and per-base qualities are unavailable.

Each collaborating institution followed its own protocols to collect whole blood in K2EDTA tubes. For TCRbeta analysis, collaborators shipped samples as frozen whole blood, isolated PBMCs, or DNA extracted from either of those sample types. The receptor comes from a human donor in a cohort sampled during active COVID-19. Sequencing was performed on peripheral blood. Rearrangement joined TRBV28 to TRBJ1-2; a stretch of 9 junction bases matches TRBD1. The CDR3 region reads CASSPPGTGIHYGYTF. The DNA reads TGTGCCAGCAGTCCACCCGGGACAGGGATTCACTATGGCTACACCTTC.